This TCR beta chain was observed in a study of CD8+CD57+ T cells in acquired aplastic anemia. Across the whole study: Quantities of DNA derived from sorted CD4+ and CD8+ cells averaged around 3 ug. Around 11 million reads were obtained on average for healthy donor CD4+ cells. Study-wide findings and caveats: Found in both controls and patients were around 31 CD8+ CDR3 sequences.

Concerning this clonotype: Its target is not known.

Genomic DNA, serving as template, underwent TCR beta VDJ and CDR3 profiling. Via MiXCR, TCRdb re-called the reads, giving one row per CDR3 protein. The sample holds fewer than 150,000 distinct CDR3 sequences; 48% are singletons and the top ten take about 2.7%. Germline V gene data show CDR1 as MNHNS and CDR2 as SASEGT. The V and J ends lost 5 bases and 5 bases respectively, with 9 bases between them. The CDR3 extends over 12 amino acids. Sequencing used sorted CD4+, CD8+, or CD8+CD57+ T cells (not recorded which) from PBMCs. The sequence was obtained from a human donor in good health, serving as a control. The chain has TRBV6-1 and TRBJ1-1; no firm D call. The CDR3 nucleotides read TGTGCCAGCAGTCAGACAAGGACTGAAGCTTTCTTT. Protein sequence: CASSQTRTEAFF.